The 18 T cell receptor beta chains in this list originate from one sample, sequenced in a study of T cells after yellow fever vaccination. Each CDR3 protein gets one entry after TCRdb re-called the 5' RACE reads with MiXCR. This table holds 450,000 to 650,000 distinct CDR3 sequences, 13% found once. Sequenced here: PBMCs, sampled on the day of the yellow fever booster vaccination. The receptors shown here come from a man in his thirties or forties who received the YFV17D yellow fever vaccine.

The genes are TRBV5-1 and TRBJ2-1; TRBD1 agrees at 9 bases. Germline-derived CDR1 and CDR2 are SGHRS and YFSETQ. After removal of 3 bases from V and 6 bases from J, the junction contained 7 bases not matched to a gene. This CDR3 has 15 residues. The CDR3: CASSSGTGFGNEQFF. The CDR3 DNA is TGCGCCAGCAGCTCCGGGACAGGGTTTGGCAATGAGCAGTTCTTC.

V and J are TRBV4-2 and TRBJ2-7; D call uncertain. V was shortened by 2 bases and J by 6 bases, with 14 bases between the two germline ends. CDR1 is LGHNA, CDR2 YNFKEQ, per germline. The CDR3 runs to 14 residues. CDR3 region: CASSQSYPLGEQYF. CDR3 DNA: TGTGCCAGCAGCCAATCTTATCCTCTGGGCGAGCAGTACTTC.

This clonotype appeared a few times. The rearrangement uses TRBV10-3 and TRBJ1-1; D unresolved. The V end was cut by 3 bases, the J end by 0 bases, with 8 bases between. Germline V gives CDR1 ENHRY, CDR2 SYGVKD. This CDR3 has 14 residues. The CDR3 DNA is TGTGCCATCAGTGACCCGAGAGTGAACACTGAAGCTTTCTTT. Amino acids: CAISDPRVNTEAFF.

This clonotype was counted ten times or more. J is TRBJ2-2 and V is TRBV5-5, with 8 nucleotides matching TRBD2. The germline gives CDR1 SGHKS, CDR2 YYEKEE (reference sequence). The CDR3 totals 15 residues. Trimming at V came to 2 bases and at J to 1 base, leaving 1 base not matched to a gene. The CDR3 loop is CASSLLAVNTGELFF. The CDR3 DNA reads TGTGCCAGCAGCTTACTAGCGGTGAACACCGGGGAGCTGTTTTTT.

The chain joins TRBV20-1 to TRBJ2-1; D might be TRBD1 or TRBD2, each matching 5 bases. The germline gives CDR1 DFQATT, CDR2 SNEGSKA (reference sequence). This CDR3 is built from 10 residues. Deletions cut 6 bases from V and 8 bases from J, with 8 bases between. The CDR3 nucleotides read TGCAGTGCCTTGGGGGATGAGCAGTTCTTC. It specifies CSALGDEQFF.

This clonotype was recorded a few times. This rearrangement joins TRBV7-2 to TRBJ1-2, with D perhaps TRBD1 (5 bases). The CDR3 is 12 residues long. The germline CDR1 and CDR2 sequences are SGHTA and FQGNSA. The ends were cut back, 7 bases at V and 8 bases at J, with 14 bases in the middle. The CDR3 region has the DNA TGTGCCAGCACCTCAGGGTTAGGAGGCTACACCTTC. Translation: CASTSGLGGYTF.

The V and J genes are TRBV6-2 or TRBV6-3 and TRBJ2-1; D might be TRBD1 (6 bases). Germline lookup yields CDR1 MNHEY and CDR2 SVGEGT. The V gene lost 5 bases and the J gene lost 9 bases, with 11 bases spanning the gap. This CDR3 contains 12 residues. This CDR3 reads CASSPGVSEQFF. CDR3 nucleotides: TGTGCCAGCAGTCCAGGGGTATCTGAGCAGTTCTTC.

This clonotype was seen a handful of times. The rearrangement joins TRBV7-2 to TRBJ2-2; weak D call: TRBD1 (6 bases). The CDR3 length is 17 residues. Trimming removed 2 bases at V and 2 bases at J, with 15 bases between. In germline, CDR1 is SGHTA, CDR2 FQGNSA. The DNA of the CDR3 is TGTGCCAGCAGCTTATTGGGACAAATTCCTAACACCGGGGAGCTGTTTTTT. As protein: CASSLLGQIPNTGELFF.

This CDR3 reads CASSFKSLHYGYTF. For the CDR3, the DNA is TGTGCCAGCAGCTTTAAGAGCTTACACTATGGCTACACCTTC. V is TRBV7-9 and J is TRBJ1-2; D is undetermined. This CDR3 region has 14 residues. Germline V lookup: CDR1 SEHNR, CDR2 FQNEAQ (reference sequence). Between the trimmed V and J ends, which lost 3 bases and 3 bases, there was a span of 11 bases.

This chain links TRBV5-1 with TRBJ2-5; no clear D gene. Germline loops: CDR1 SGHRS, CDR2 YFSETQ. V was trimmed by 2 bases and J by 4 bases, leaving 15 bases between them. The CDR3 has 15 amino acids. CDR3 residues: CASSFTVAGGETQYF. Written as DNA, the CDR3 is TGCGCCAGCAGCTTCACGGTCGCTGGCGGAGAGACCCAGTACTTC.

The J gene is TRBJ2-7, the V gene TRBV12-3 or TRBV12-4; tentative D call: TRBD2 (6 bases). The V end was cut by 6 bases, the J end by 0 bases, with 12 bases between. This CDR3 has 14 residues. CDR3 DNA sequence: TGTGCCAGCAGAATTAGCGGAACCTCCTACGAGCAGTACTTC. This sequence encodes CASRISGTSYEQYF.

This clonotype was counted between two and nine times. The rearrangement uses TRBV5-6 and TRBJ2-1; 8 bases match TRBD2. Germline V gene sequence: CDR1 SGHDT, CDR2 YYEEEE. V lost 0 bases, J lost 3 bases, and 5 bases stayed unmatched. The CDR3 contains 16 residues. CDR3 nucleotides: TGTGCCAGCAGCTTGGAGATTAGCGGGGACTACAATGAGCAGTTCTTC. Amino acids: CASSLEISGDYNEQFF.

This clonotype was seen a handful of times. As DNA, the CDR3 is TGTGCCAGCACCAGAGGGACTAGCTCCGAGCAGTACTTC. Translating gives CASTRGTSSEQYF. The rearrangement joins TRBV12-3 or TRBV12-4 to TRBJ2-7; 9 bases are shared with TRBD2. The CDR3 is 13 residues long. Trimming cost V 7 bases and J 6 bases; bases outside gene matches: 7.

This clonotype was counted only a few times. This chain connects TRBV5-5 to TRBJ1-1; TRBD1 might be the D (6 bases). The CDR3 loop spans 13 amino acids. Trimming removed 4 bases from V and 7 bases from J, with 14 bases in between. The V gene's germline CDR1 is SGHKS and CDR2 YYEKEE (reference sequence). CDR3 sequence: CASSQRQDNEAFF. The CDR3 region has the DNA TGTGCCAGCAGCCAGCGACAGGATAATGAAGCTTTCTTT.

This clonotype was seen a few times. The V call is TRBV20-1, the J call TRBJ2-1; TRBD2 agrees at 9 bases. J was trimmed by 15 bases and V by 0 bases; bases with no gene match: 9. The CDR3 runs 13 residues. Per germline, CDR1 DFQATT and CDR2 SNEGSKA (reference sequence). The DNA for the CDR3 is TGCAGTGCTAGAGAAGCGGGAGGCCCAAAGTTGTTCTTC. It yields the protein CSAREAGGPKLFF.

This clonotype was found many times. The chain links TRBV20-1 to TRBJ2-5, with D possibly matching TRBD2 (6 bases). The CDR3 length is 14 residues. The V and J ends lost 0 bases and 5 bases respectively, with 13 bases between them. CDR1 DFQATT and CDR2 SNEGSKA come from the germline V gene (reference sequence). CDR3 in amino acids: CSARDWTGVETQYF. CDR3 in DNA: TGCAGTGCTAGAGATTGGACGGGGGTGGAGACCCAGTACTTC.

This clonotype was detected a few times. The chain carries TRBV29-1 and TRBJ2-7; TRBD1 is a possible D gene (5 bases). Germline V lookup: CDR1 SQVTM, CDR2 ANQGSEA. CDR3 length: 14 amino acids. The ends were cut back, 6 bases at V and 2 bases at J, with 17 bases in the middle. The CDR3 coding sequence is TGCAGCGTCTTACAGGATCATCGTCCCTACGAGCAGTACTTC. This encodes CSVLQDHRPYEQYF.

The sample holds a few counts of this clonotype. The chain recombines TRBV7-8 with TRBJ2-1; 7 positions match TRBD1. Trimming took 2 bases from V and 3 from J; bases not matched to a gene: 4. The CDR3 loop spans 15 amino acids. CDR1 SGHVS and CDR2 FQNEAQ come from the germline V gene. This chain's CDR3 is CASSLTGVLYNEQFF. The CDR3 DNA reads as TGTGCCAGCAGCTTAACAGGGGTCCTCTACAATGAGCAGTTCTTC.